The 20 T cell receptor beta chains listed next were all sequenced from one sample in a study of cytomegalovirus exposure and HLA in healthy donors. This PCR relied on a set of 60 Vbeta primers and 13 Jbeta primers. Profiling relied on immunoSEQ multiplex PCR, and the TCRdb table lists in-frame clones only, not all of them. Seen here are tens of thousands of clones, 70% to 85% observed once, and the top ten hold about 8.2%. The sequenced sample consisted of PBMCs. The receptor set was obtained from a man in his sixties in good health and CMV-seropositive.

V is TRBV11-2 and J is TRBJ2-3, with D unresolved. The V gene lost 0 bases and the J gene lost 1 base, with 2 bases spanning the gap. Germline V CDR1 and CDR2: SGHAT, FQNNGV. The CDR3 spans 13 residues. The CDR3 coding sequence is TGTGCCAGCAGCTTAGACGGCACAGATACGCAGTATTTT. This codes for CASSLDGTDTQYF.

V and J are TRBV7-2 and TRBJ1-4; D possibly corresponds to TRBD1 (5 bases). This CDR3 has 15 amino acids. Trimming pared 5 bases from V and 5 bases from J, leaving 15 bases between. CDR1 and CDR2 (germline): SGHTA, FQGNSA. As DNA, the CDR3 is TGTGCCAGCAGCCCCCACAGGCTTTCGAATGAAAAACTGTTTTTT. It codes for CASSPHRLSNEKLFF.

V and J are TRBV5-6 and TRBJ2-4, with 9 bases lining up with TRBD2. CDR1 and CDR2 (germline): SGHDT, YYEEEE. Trimming cost V 4 bases and J 0 bases; bases outside gene matches: 8. This CDR3 contains 17 residues. CDR3 amino acids: CASSAIGTSSAKNIQYF. The CDR3 coding sequence is TGTGCCAGCAGCGCAATAGGGACTAGCTCAGCCAAAAACATTCAGTACTTC. The full variable domain, completed using reference TRBV5-6 and TRBJ2-4, is DAGVTQSPTHLIKTRGQQVTLRCSPKSGHDTVSWYQQALGQGPQFIFQYYEEEERQRGNFPDRFSGHQFPNYSSELNVNALLLGDSALYLCASSAIGTSSAKNIQYFGAGTRLSVL.

The chain uses TRBV29-1 and TRBJ2-1; 8 bases are shared with TRBD2. The germline gives CDR1 SQVTM, CDR2 ANQGSEA. V shed 8 bases and J 16 bases; nucleotides not matched to a gene: 13. The CDR3 totals 11 residues. CDR3 protein: CSSQEGTSCFF. The CDR3 region has the DNA TGCAGCTCCCAGGAGGGGACTAGTTGTTTCTTC.

V and J are TRBV11-2 and TRBJ2-3, with D possibly being TRBD1 (5 bases). The CDR3 extends over 16 amino acids. Germline V CDR1 and CDR2: SGHAT, FQNNGV. The V and J ends lost 5 bases and 2 bases respectively, with 17 bases between them. In nucleotides, the CDR3 is TGTGCCAGCAGCCACCCCGACAGTTTTCCCACAGATACGCAGTATTTT. Translated: CASSHPDSFPTDTQYF. The full variable domain, rest sourced from reference TRBV11-2 and TRBJ2-3, is EAGVAQSPRYKIIEKRQSVAFWCNPISGHATLYWYQQILGQGPKLLIQFQNNGVVDDSQLPKDRFSAERLKGVDSTLKIQPAKLEDSAVYLCASSHPDSFPTDTQYFGPGTRLTVL.

The chain employs TRBV6-6 and TRBJ2-5, with 8 bases aligning to TRBD1. The CDR3 sequence is 14 residues long. V lost 4 bases, J lost 5 bases, and 6 bases stayed unmatched. In germline, CDR1 is MNHNY, CDR2 SVGAGI (reference sequence). The CDR3 bases are TGTGCCAGCAGTTCGGAACAGGGGGGTGAGACCCAGTACTTC. This translates into CASSSEQGGETQYF.

This clone was seen a few times. The rearrangement joins TRBV27 to TRBJ1-1; TRBD1 might be the D (5 bases). V shed 0 bases and J shed 4 bases, with 9 bases lying between them. From germline, CDR1 is MNHEY and CDR2 SMNVEV (reference sequence). The CDR3 spans 14 residues. Written as DNA, the CDR3 is TGTGCCAGCAGTTTATCGCGGGGCAGCACTGAAGCTTTCTTT. Encoded protein: CASSLSRGSTEAFF.

The V and J genes are TRBV7-2 and TRBJ2-1; 12 nucleotides agree with TRBD2. The junction had 9 bases not matched to a gene; V was cut back by 4 bases and J by 11 bases. Germline CDR1 reads SGHTA; CDR2 reads FQGNSA. This CDR3 spans 15 amino acids. CDR3 sequence: CASSSLGLAGNQQFF. The DNA for the CDR3 is TGTGCCAGCAGCTCCCTCGGACTAGCGGGGAATCAGCAGTTCTTC.

V and J are TRBV5-4 and TRBJ2-1, with TRBD2 as a possible D gene (6 bases). The germline V gene has CDR1 SGHNT and CDR2 YYREEE (reference sequence). Trimming removed 3 bases at V and 7 bases at J, with 8 bases between. The CDR3 length is 12 residues. The CDR3 DNA sequence: TGTGCCAGCAGCTGGGACTCGAATGAGCAGTTCTTC. Translated: CASSWDSNEQFF.

The chain has TRBV5-6 and TRBJ2-7; D possibly corresponds to TRBD2 (5 bases). The CDR3 covers 12 residues. Looked up from germline, CDR1 is SGHDT and CDR2 is YYEEEE. Trimming left V 4 bases short and J 7 bases short, with 12 bases between. This CDR3 is CASSLRVGEQYF. The CDR3 bases are TGTGCCAGCAGCCTGAGGGTGGGGGAGCAGTACTTC. Full variable domain (outside the CDR3, taken from reference TRBV5-6 and TRBJ2-7): DAGVTQSPTHLIKTRGQQVTLRCSPKSGHDTVSWYQQALGQGPQFIFQYYEEEERQRGNFPDRFSGHQFPNYSSELNVNALLLGDSALYLCASSLRVGEQYFGPGTRLTVT.

This clone turned up a few times. This sample also contains other DNA sequences that code for the same CDR3. J is TRBJ2-3 and V is TRBV11-3; perhaps TRBD1 as D (6 bases). CDR3 length: 13 residues. Trimming took off 5 bases at V and 3 bases at J, with 9 bases between the two ends. Per germline, CDR1 SGHNT and CDR2 YENEEA. CDR3 sequence (DNA): TGTGCCAGCAGCCTTAGGGGGACAGATACGCAGTATTTT. Amino acid sequence: CASSLRGTDTQYF. Looking up the rest from reference TRBV11-3 and TRBJ2-3 gives the full variable domain: EAGVVQSPRYKIIEKKQPVAFWCNPISGHNTLYWYLQNLGQGPELLIRYENEEAVDDSQLPKDRFSAERLKGVDSTLKIQPAELGDSAVYLCASSLRGTDTQYFGPGTRLTVL.

This sequence joins TRBV5-1 and TRBJ2-1, with D maybe TRBD2 (5 bases). The CDR3 is made up of 15 amino acids. CDR1 is SGHRS and CDR2 is YFSETQ in the germline V gene. Trimming stripped 4 bases from V and 0 bases from J, with 11 bases between. CDR3 bases: TGCGCCAGCAGCCCGGAGCGGACCTCCTACAATGAGCAGTTCTTC. It translates to CASSPERTSYNEQFF.

J is TRBJ2-5 and V is TRBV5-1, with TRBD1 matching 9 bases. V dropped 0 bases and J dropped 5; count of bases not matched to a gene: 8. The CDR3 totals 16 residues. Germline V lookup: CDR1 SGHRS, CDR2 YFSETQ. CDR3 sequence reads: CASSLDPGTGLETQYF. The CDR3 DNA reads as TGCGCCAGCAGCTTGGACCCCGGGACAGGGTTGGAGACCCAGTACTTC.

J is TRBJ1-5 and V is TRBV6-1; D possibly corresponds to TRBD1 (5 bases). Germline V gene sequence: CDR1 MNHNS, CDR2 SASEGT. This CDR3 is 14 amino acids long. Trimming took 2 bases from V and 5 from J, leaving 10 bases between them. The CDR3 sequence is CASSEWRGDQPQHF. Here the CDR3 DNA reads TGTGCCAGCAGTGAATGGAGGGGAGATCAGCCCCAGCATTTT.

This clone has just a few counts. The chain joins TRBV7-8 to TRBJ1-1; weak D call: TRBD1 (6 bases). Trimming cost V 0 bases and J 2 bases, with 19 bases left between them. Germline CDR1 and CDR2: SGHVS and FQNEAQ. The CDR3 is 18 residues long. Written as DNA, the CDR3 is TGTGCCAGCAGCTTAGCGTTGTTAGGGAGGGGGATTAACACTGAAGCTTTCTTT. It is translated as CASSLALLGRGINTEAFF.

The genes are TRBV5-1 and TRBJ2-1, with D possibly TRBD2 on 6 matching bases. V dropped 0 bases and J dropped 10 bases, with 17 bases sitting between them. The germline V gene has CDR1 SGHRS and CDR2 YFSETQ. This CDR3 comprises 15 residues. The CDR3 sequence: CASSLGGEAEGEQFF. The CDR3 DNA follows: TGCGCCAGCAGCTTGGGAGGGGAGGCCGAGGGGGAGCAGTTCTTC.

The J gene is TRBJ1-2, the V gene TRBV14; D is undetermined. The V end was cut by 7 bases, the J end by 2 bases, with 11 bases between. CDR1 is SGHDN and CDR2 is FVKESK in the germline V gene. There are 13 residues in the CDR3. The CDR3 spells CASTPGVNYGYTF. The CDR3, as DNA: TGTGCCAGCACGCCGGGAGTGAACTATGGCTACACCTTC.

J is TRBJ1-5 and V is TRBV7-2, with 10 bases matching TRBD1. Looked up from germline, CDR1 is SGHTA and CDR2 is FQGNSA. V was pared by 5 bases and J by 2 bases, with 3 bases of the junction left unmatched. This CDR3 spans 15 amino acids. This chain's CDR3 is CASSGGTGGNQPQHF. CDR3 DNA: TGTGCCAGCAGCGGGGGGACAGGGGGCAATCAGCCCCAGCATTTT.

CDR3 amino acids: CASSSGTGIYEQYF. The CDR3 DNA reads TGTGCCAGCAGTTCCGGGACAGGGATCTACGAGCAGTACTTC. This chain connects TRBV5-4 to TRBJ2-7; 9 bases match TRBD1. V lost 5 bases to trimming and J lost 3 bases; unmatched junction nucleotides: 6. Per germline, CDR1 SGHNT and CDR2 YYREEE (reference sequence). The CDR3 runs to 14 residues.

The chain joins TRBV9 to TRBJ2-7; a weak D match, TRBD2 (6 bases). Germline V gene sequence: CDR1 SGDLS, CDR2 YYNGEE. V was cut by 0 bases and J by 5 bases, with 12 bases left in between. The CDR3 consists of 14 residues. The CDR3 DNA is TGTGCCAGCAGCGTAGGGTTAGGAGGGCACGAGCAGTACTTC. This gives the protein CASSVGLGGHEQYF.